Each of the 30 T cell receptor beta chains below was sequenced from the same sample in a study of T-cell reconstitution after alpha-beta-depleted transplantation in children (TCRdb year 2016). Library preparation employed PCR. The instrument given in TCRdb is Illumina HiSeq 2500. TCR library preparation used molecular barcoding, with unique molecular identifiers applied to normalize quantification of the TCRbeta repertoire. The raw public reads went through TCRdb reprocessing: fastp at Q25, MiXCR clone calling, in-frame beta chains kept. Every CDR3 protein is listed once, alongside the most common genes and DNA of its rows. A total of about 140,000 distinct CDR3 sequences appear in this sample, 8.5% to 10% of them only once. The ten largest account for about a sixth of the sample. This specimen's treatment or condition label, interpreted: allogeneic hematopoietic cell transplantation with graft depleted of TCRalphabeta T cells and CD19 B cells.

This sample comprised PBMCs, mostly from graft donor cells, obtained 180 days after TCRalphabeta/CD19-depleted stem cell transplant. The receptors stem from a female patient under 10 years old who had a stem cell transplant for congenital amegakaryocytic thrombocytopenia, so the T cells may come from the graft donor.

This clonotype has just a few counts. This chain links TRBV12-3 or TRBV12-4 with TRBJ2-7; D call uncertain. CDR3 length: 13 residues. Trimming left V 1 base short and J 3 bases short, with 7 bases between. The CDR3 region is CASSLEPNYEQYF. The CDR3 DNA follows: TGTGCCAGCAGTTTAGAGCCGAACTACGAGCAGTACTTC.

This clonotype was counted at least ten times. The rearrangement uses TRBV7-2 and TRBJ2-7; 8 bases fit TRBD2. Germline trimming cut 0 bases from V and 2 bases from J; bases unmatched to any gene: 6. The CDR3 has 16 residues. Germline-derived CDR1 and CDR2 are SGHTA and FQGNSA. The DNA for the CDR3 is TGTGCCAGCAGCTTAGCGGGGACTAGAGAAACCTACGAGCAGTACTTC. It specifies CASSLAGTRETYEQYF. The full variable domain, rest sourced from reference TRBV7-2 and TRBJ2-7, is GAGVSQSPSNKVTEKGKDVELRCDPISGHTALYWYRQSLGQGLEFLIYFQGNSAPDKSGLPSDRFSAERTGGSVSTLTIQRTQQEDSAVYLCASSLAGTRETYEQYFGPGTRLTVT.

This chain connects TRBV19 to TRBJ2-1; TRBD1 or TRBD2 may be the D gene (5 bases each). Trimming removed 2 bases from V and 0 bases from J, with 11 bases in between. From germline, CDR1 is LNHDA and CDR2 SQIVND (reference sequence). The CDR3 is 16 amino acids. The CDR3 here is CASSIKWGTSYNEQFF. The CDR3 DNA sequence: TGTGCCAGTAGTATAAAATGGGGGACCTCCTACAATGAGCAGTTCTTC.

The rearrangement joins TRBV20-1 to TRBJ2-7; 11 bases are shared with TRBD2. The length of the CDR3 is 15 residues. V dropped 6 bases and J dropped 3; count of bases not matched to a gene: 10. Germline V CDR1 and CDR2: DFQATT, SNEGSKA (reference sequence). The CDR3 coding sequence is TGCAGTGCCACTCCCGGGACTAGCGGATACTACGAGCAGTACTTC. This translates into CSATPGTSGYYEQYF.

This clonotype was recorded at least ten times. V is TRBV5-1 and J is TRBJ1-1, with D maybe TRBD1 (5 bases). V gave up 0 bases and J gave up 1 base, with 16 bases separating them. Germline lookup yields CDR1 SGHRS and CDR2 YFSETQ. The length of the CDR3 is 17 residues. CDR3 coding DNA: TGCGCCAGCAGCTTGGGGAGTTGGCAGGGAACGAACACTGAAGCTTTCTTT. Its translation: CASSLGSWQGTNTEAFF.

This clonotype has a count of ten or more. This chain's CDR3 is CASSQREANTGELFF. The CDR3 nucleotides read TGCGCCAGCAGCCAGCGGGAGGCGAACACCGGGGAGCTGTTTTTT. The chain links TRBV5-1 to TRBJ2-2, with 9 bases lining up with TRBD2. Germline CDR1 is SGHRS and CDR2 is YFSETQ. This CDR3 contains 15 residues. V trimming: 4 bases; J trimming: 0 bases; junction bases outside the gene matches: 1.

This clonotype was recorded a few times. The rearrangement uses TRBV12-3 or TRBV12-4 and TRBJ2-1, with 13 bases that match TRBD2. V gave up 6 bases and J gave up 2 bases; unmatched junction bases: 7. CDR3 length: 17 amino acids. The CDR3 region is CASRLAGGLNTYNEQFF. The CDR3 coding sequence is TGTGCCAGCAGACTAGCGGGAGGGCTTAATACCTACAATGAGCAGTTCTTC.

The table lists this clonotype with many counts. The gene calls are TRBV20-1 and TRBJ2-1; 8 positions match TRBD2. Germline values: CDR1 DFQATT, CDR2 SNEGSKA (reference sequence). V lost 1 base, J lost 5 bases, and 10 bases stayed unmatched. The CDR3 has 16 amino acids. The CDR3, as DNA: TGCAGTGCTAGAGGCTTCAGCGGGGGCCTTAACAATGAGCAGTTCTTC. It is translated as CSARGFSGGLNNEQFF.

The sample holds a few counts of this clonotype. The chain combines TRBV6-6 with TRBJ2-6; D not resolved. The CDR3 is 19 amino acids. Trimming took 0 bases from V and 4 from J, leaving 19 bases between them. Germline V gene data show CDR1 as MNHNY and CDR2 as SVGAGI (reference sequence). The CDR3 region has the DNA TGTGCCAGCAGTTACTCCCGGACGCTAGTCCTCTCCGGGGCCAACGTCCTGACTTTC. Amino acid sequence: CASSYSRTLVLSGANVLTF.

This CDR3 reads CASSPGRGPGEQYF. The CDR3 DNA reads TGCGCCAGCAGCCCGGGGCGGGGGCCTGGCGAGCAGTACTTC. V usage is TRBV4-1 and J usage is TRBJ2-7, with D tentatively TRBD2 (7 bases). V dropped 4 bases and J dropped 6 bases, with 16 bases sitting between them. Germline lookup yields CDR1 MGHRA and CDR2 YSYEKL. The CDR3 runs to 14 residues.

This clonotype was observed at least ten times. The chain joins TRBV7-3 to TRBJ2-7, with D possibly matching TRBD1 (5 bases). CDR3 size: 14 residues. V was cut by 1 base and J by 6 bases, with 13 bases left in between. The germline CDR1 and CDR2 sequences are SGHTA and FQGTGA. The CDR3 DNA reads TGTGCCAGCAGCTTAATGGCGCAGGGCGGCGAGCAGTACTTC. It translates to CASSLMAQGGEQYF.

This clonotype occurred many times. CDR3 protein: CATSDLGGPGELFF. CDR3 nucleotides: TGTGCCACCAGTGATTTGGGGGGTCCCGGGGAGCTGTTTTTT. This chain links TRBV24-1 with TRBJ2-2; D tentatively reads TRBD1 or TRBD2 (5 bases each). The CDR3 is made up of 14 amino acids. Germline assignment: CDR1 KGHDR and CDR2 SFDVKD. V was clipped by 0 bases and J by 6 bases, with 7 bases between them.

This clonotype was picked up many times. A much larger clonotype is one base distant, so this may be a read error. This chain connects TRBV29-1 to TRBJ2-5; 9 bases are shared with TRBD1. Germline CDR1 reads SQVTM; CDR2 reads ANQGSEA. The CDR3 spans 12 residues. The CDR3: CSAGQGKETHYF. The CDR3 bases are TGCAGCGCCGGACAGGGGAAAGAGACCCATTACTTC.

The chain recombines TRBV24-1 with TRBJ2-5, with D possibly matching TRBD2 (7 bases). The CDR3 contains 13 residues. Germline-derived CDR1 and CDR2 are KGHDR and SFDVKD. The V end lost 7 bases, the J end lost 4 bases, and 12 bases lay between the germline ends. The DNA of the CDR3 is TGTGCCACCAGGCCAGGGGAGGGAGAGACCCAGTACTTC. Residues: CATRPGEGETQYF.

This clonotype has just a few counts. This chain uses TRBV20-1 with TRBJ2-3, with no clear D. CDR3 length equals 11 residues. Trimming took off 6 bases at V and 9 bases at J, with 13 bases between the two ends. Germline lookup yields CDR1 DFQATT and CDR2 SNEGSKA (reference sequence). The CDR3 nucleotides are TGCAGTGCCTCGGGCCCCGCCACGCAGTATTTT. Amino acids: CSASGPATQYF.

Ten or more counts support this clonotype. The rearrangement joins TRBV2 to TRBJ2-1, with 8 nucleotides matching TRBD2. The J segment lost 1 base and the V segment lost 0 bases, leaving 5 bases of the junction unmatched. This CDR3 spans 17 amino acids. The germline CDR1 and CDR2 sequences are SNHLY and FYNNEI. CDR3 DNA sequence: TGTGCCAGCAGTGAAGCTAGGCTAGCGGGTTCCTACAATGAGCAGTTCTTC. As protein: CASSEARLAGSYNEQFF.

This clonotype was counted ten times or more. The V call is TRBV20-1, the J call TRBJ1-5; tentative D call: TRBD1 (6 bases). Per the germline V gene, CDR1 is DFQATT and CDR2 is SNEGSKA (reference sequence). The CDR3 is made up of 14 amino acids. Trimming removed 0 bases from V and 6 bases from J, with 12 bases in between. CDR3 coding DNA: TGCAGTGCTAGAGATTCACAGGGTAGTCAGCCCCAGCATTTT. Translated, it gives CSARDSQGSQPQHF.

This clonotype was picked up a small number of times. V and J are TRBV29-1 and TRBJ1-1; TRBD1 might be the D (5 bases). V lost 6 bases and J lost 1, with 12 bases in between. This CDR3 has 13 residues. Germline assignment: CDR1 SQVTM and CDR2 ANQGSEA. CDR3 loop: CSVGGRRNTEAFF. The DNA of the CDR3 is TGCAGCGTGGGGGGACGGAGGAACACTGAAGCTTTCTTT. The full variable domain, completed using reference TRBV29-1 and TRBJ1-1, is SAVISQKPSRDICQRGTSLTIQCQVDSQVTMMFWYRQQPGQSLTLIATANQGSEATYESGFVIDKFPISRPNLTFSTLTVSNMSPEDSSIYLCSVGGRRNTEAFFGQGTRLTVV.

This clonotype was detected many times. This rearrangement joins TRBV29-1 to TRBJ2-7, with D uncertain. V was pared by 7 bases and J by 0 bases, with 13 bases between. This CDR3 comprises 13 residues. CDR1 and CDR2 from the germline V gene are SQVTM and ANQGSEA. The CDR3 DNA sequence: TGCAGCGCGGTTAAGGAGAGCTCCTACGAGCAGTACTTC. Amino acids: CSAVKESSYEQYF.

In this sample, this clonotype turned up many times. The chain uses TRBV3-1 and TRBJ2-3, with 15 bases fitting TRBD2. The CDR3 is made up of 16 amino acids. Germline CDR1 LGHDT, CDR2 YNNKEL (reference sequence). V dropped 6 bases and J dropped 0; count of bases not matched to a gene: 1. This chain's CDR3 is CASRGLAGGSTDTQYF. The CDR3 nucleotides read TGTGCCAGCAGGGGACTAGCGGGGGGCAGCACAGATACGCAGTATTTT.

On this clonotype itself: A much more abundant neighbour one base away suggests this may be a read error. The chain combines TRBV5-1 with TRBJ2-1, with D possibly being TRBD2 (6 bases). This CDR3 contains 15 residues. CDR1 is SGHRS and CDR2 is YFSETQ in the germline V gene. Trimming removed 0 bases from V and 5 bases from J, with 12 bases in between. Here the CDR3 DNA reads TGCGCCAGCAGCTTGGGGCGGGATAATGACAATGAGCAGTTCTTC. This gives the protein CASSLGRDNDNEQFF.

This clonotype was picked up many times. The gene calls are TRBV9 and TRBJ2-5; D remains ambiguous. The CDR3 covers 14 residues. Trimming took off 3 bases at V and 4 bases at J, with 13 bases between the two ends. CDR1 and CDR2 from the germline V gene are SGDLS and YYNGEE. The CDR3 protein is CASSAPDKGETQYF. The CDR3 nucleotides read TGTGCCAGCAGCGCCCCTGATAAGGGAGAGACCCAGTACTTC.

Comments on this clonotype: Its ends do not fully match the called genes, so a read error is possible. The V gene is TRBV5-5, the J gene TRBJ1-5; TRBD1 agrees at 7 bases. The CDR3 loop spans 16 amino acids. Germline V CDR1 and CDR2: SGHKS, YYEKEE (reference sequence). The CDR3 loop is CAISSRTGYSNQPQHF. CDR3 DNA sequence: TGTGCCATCAGCTCCCGGACAGGTTATAGCAATCAGCCCCAGCATTTT. Together with reference TRBV5-5 and TRBJ1-5, the CDR3 gives the full variable domain: DAGVTQSPTHLIKTRGQQVTLRCSPISGHKSVSWYQQVLGQGPQFIFQYYEKEERGRGNFPDRFSARQFPNYSSELNVNALLLGDSALYLCAISSRTGYSNQPQHFGDGTRLSIL.

There are many counts of this clonotype. The chain couples TRBV6-2 or TRBV6-3 to TRBJ1-2, with 7 bases identical to TRBD1. Germline CDR1 MNHEY, CDR2 SVGEGT. The J segment lost 7 bases and the V segment lost 2 bases, leaving 7 bases of the junction unmatched. This CDR3 is 14 amino acids long. The CDR3: CASSYSPGQRGYTF. DNA of the CDR3: TGTGCCAGCAGTTACAGCCCGGGACAGCGTGGCTACACCTTC.

This clonotype was counted at least ten times. The V gene is TRBV10-3, the J gene TRBJ2-2; 12 bases map to TRBD2. From germline, CDR1 is ENHRY and CDR2 SYGVKD. This CDR3 comprises 16 residues. Trimming cost V 8 bases and J 4 bases; bases outside gene matches: 8. The CDR3 reads CAIGRTSGISTGELFF. DNA of the CDR3: TGTGCCATCGGCAGGACTAGCGGGATAAGCACCGGGGAGCTGTTTTTT.

This clonotype was counted ten times or more. This chain connects TRBV4-3 to TRBJ2-7, with 8 bases identical to TRBD1. The ends lost 0 bases at V and 0 bases at J; junction bases unmatched: 1. Germline CDR1 is LGHNA and CDR2 is YSLEER. There are 15 residues in the CDR3. This CDR3 is CASSQEQGGSYEQYF. CDR3 bases: TGCGCCAGCAGCCAAGAACAGGGGGGCTCCTACGAGCAGTACTTC.

Many counts were recorded for this clonotype. V and J are TRBV6-5 and TRBJ2-1, with 12 bases that match TRBD2. Trimming cost V 8 bases and J 0 bases; bases outside gene matches: 14. CDR3 length: 19 residues. Germline CDR1 and CDR2: MNHEY and SVGAGI. The CDR3 nucleotides read TGTGCCAGCTATCGTCTTCTAGCGGGAGGGCTAAGCTCCTACAATGAGCAGTTCTTC. It yields the protein CASYRLLAGGLSSYNEQFF.

This clonotype was detected a few times. V usage is TRBV28 and J usage is TRBJ2-1, with D uncertain. Trimming pared 3 bases from V and 7 bases from J, leaving 4 bases between. The CDR3 totals 11 residues. Germline lookup yields CDR1 MDHEN and CDR2 SYDVKM. The CDR3 is CASSFRNEQFF. In DNA, the CDR3 is TGTGCCAGCAGTTTTAGAAATGAGCAGTTCTTC.

This clonotype was found a few times. The V gene is TRBV5-1, the J gene TRBJ2-7, with D possibly matching TRBD1 (8 bases). Germline V gene data show CDR1 as SGHRS and CDR2 as YFSETQ. V shed 4 bases and J shed 4 bases, with 18 bases lying between them. The CDR3 extends over 15 amino acids. CDR3 DNA sequence: TGCGCCAGCAGCGCCACAGGGGGGGGCCTATACGAGCAGTACTTC. This codes for CASSATGGGLYEQYF. Looking up the rest from reference TRBV5-1 and TRBJ2-7 gives the full variable domain: KAGVTQTPRYLIKTRGQQVTLSCSPISGHRSVSWYQQTPGQGLQFLFEYFSETQRNKGNFPGRFSGRQFSNSRSEMNVSTLELGDSALYLCASSATGGGLYEQYFGPGTRLTVT.

CDR3 residues: CASSFGDDTEAFF. In nucleotides, the CDR3 is TGCGCCAGCAGCTTCGGGGATGACACTGAAGCTTTCTTT. The chain links TRBV5-1 to TRBJ1-1, with D hard to call. V lost 2 bases to trimming and J lost 3 bases, with 8 bases between them. This CDR3 is built from 13 residues. CDR1 and CDR2 from the germline V gene are SGHRS and YFSETQ.